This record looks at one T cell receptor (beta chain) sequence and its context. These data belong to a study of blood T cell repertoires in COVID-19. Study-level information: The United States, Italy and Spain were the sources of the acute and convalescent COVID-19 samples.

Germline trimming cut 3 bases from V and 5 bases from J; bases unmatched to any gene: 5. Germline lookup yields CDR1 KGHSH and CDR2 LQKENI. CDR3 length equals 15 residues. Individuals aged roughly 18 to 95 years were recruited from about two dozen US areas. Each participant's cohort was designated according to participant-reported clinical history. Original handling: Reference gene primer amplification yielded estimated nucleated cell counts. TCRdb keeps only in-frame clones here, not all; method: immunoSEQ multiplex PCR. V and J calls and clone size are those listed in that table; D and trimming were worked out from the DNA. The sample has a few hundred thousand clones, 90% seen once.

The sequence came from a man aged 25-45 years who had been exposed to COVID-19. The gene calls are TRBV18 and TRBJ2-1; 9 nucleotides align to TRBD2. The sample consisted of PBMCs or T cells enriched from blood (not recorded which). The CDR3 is CASSPERGAHNEQFF. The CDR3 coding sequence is TGTGCCAGCTCACCGGAGCGGGGGGCCCACAATGAGCAGTTCTTC.